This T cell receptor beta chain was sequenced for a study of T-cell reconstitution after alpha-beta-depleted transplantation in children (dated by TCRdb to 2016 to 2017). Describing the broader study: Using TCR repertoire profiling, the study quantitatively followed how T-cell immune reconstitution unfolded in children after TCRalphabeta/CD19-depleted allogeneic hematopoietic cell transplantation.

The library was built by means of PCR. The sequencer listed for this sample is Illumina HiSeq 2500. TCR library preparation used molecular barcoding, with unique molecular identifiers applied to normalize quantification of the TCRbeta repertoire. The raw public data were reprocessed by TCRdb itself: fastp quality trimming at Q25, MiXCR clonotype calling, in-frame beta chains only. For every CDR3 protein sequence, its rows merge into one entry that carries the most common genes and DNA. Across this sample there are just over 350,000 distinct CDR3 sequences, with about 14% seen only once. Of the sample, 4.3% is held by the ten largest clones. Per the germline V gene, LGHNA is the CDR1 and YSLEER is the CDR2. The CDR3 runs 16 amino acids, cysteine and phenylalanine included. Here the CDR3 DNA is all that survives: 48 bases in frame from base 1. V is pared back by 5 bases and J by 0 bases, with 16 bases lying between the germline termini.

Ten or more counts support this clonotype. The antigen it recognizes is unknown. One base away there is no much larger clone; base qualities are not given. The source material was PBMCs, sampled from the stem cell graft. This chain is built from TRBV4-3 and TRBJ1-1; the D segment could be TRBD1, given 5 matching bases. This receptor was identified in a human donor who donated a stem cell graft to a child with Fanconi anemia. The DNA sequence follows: TGCGCCAGCAGCGCGCAACGGGGCCGAATGAACACTGAAGCTTTCTTT. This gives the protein CASSAQRGRMNTEAFF.